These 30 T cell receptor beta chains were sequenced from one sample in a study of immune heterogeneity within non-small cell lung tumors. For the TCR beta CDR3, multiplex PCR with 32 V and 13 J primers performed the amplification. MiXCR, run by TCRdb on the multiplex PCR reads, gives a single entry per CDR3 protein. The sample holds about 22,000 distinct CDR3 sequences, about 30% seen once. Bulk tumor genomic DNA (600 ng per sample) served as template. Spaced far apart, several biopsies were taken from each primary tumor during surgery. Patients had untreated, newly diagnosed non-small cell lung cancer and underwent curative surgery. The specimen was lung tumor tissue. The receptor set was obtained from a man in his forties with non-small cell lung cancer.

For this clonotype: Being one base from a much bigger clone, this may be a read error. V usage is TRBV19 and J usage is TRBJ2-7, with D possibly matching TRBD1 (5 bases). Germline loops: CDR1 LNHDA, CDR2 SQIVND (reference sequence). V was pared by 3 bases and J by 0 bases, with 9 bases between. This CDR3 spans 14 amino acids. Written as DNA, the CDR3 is TGTGCCAGTAGTATCAGGGAAGGCTCCTACGAGCAGTACTTC. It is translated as CASSIREGSYEQYF.

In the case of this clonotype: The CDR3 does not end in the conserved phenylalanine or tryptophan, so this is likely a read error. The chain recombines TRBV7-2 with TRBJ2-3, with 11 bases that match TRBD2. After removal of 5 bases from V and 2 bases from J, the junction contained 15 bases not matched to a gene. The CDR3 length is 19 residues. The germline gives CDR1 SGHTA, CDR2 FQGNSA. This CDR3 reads CASSHLFSGRDINTDTQYI. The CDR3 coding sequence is TGTGCCAGCAGCCACCTTTTTAGCGGGAGGGATATCAACACAGATACGCAGTATATT.

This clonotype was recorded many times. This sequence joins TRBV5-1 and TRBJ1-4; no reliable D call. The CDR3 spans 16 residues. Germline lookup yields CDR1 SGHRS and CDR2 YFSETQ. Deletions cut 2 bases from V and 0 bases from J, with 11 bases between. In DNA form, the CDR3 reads TGCGCCAGCAGCTTTGGATTGGGCGCAACTAATGAAAAACTGTTTTTT. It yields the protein CASSFGLGATNEKLFF.

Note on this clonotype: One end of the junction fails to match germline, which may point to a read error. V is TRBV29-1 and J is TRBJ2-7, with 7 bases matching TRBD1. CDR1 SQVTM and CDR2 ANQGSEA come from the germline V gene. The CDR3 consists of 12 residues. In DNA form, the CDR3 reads TGCAGCGTGAAGGGACAGACCTACAAGCAGTACTTC. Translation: CSVKGQTYKQYF.

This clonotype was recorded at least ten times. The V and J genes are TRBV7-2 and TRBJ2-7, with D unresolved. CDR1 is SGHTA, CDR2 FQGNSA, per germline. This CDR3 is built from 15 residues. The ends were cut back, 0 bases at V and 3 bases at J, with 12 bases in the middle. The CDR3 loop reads CASSLARTFVYEQYF. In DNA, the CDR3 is TGTGCCAGCAGCTTAGCTAGGACGTTCGTCTACGAGCAGTACTTC.

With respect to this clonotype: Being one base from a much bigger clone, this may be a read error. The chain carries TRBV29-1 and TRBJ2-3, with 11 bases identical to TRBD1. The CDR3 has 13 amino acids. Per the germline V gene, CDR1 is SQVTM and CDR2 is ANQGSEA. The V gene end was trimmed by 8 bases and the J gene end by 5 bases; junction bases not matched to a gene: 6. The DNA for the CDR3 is TGCAGCTTTGTTGGGACAGGGGGAGATACGCAGTATTTT. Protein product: CSFVGTGGDTQYF.

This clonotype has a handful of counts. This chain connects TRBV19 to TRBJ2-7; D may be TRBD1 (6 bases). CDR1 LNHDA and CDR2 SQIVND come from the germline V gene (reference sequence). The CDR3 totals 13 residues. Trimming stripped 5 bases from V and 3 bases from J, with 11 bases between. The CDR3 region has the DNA TGTGCCAGTAGTTCGGGACACCTCTACGAGCAGTACTTC. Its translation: CASSSGHLYEQYF.

CDR3 DNA: TGCAGTGCTAGCCGGGAGGGGGGGCTCGGGGAGACCCAGTACTTC. Its translation is CSASREGGLGETQYF. V usage is TRBV20-1 and J usage is TRBJ2-5, with 8 positions matching TRBD2. V lost 3 bases, J lost 5 bases, and 11 bases stayed unmatched. The germline gives CDR1 DFQATT, CDR2 SNEGSKA (reference sequence). The CDR3 contains 15 residues.

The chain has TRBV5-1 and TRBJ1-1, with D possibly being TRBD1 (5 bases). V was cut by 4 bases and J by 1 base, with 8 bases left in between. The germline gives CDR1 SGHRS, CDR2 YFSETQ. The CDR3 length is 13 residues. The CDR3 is CASSKDRNTEAFF. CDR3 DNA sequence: TGCGCCAGCAGCAAAGACAGGAACACTGAAGCTTTCTTT.

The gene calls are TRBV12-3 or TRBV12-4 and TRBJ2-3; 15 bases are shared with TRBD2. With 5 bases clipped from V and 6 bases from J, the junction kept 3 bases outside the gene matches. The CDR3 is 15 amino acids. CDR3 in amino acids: CASSGGLAGGDTQYF. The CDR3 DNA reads TGTGCCAGCAGTGGAGGACTAGCGGGGGGGGATACGCAGTATTTT.

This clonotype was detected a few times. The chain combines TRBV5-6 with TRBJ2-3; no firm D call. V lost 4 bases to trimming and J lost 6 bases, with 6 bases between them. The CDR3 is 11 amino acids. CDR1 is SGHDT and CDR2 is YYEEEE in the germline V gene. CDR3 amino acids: CASSVRDTQYF. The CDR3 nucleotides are TGTGCCAGCAGCGTAAGGGATACGCAGTATTTT.

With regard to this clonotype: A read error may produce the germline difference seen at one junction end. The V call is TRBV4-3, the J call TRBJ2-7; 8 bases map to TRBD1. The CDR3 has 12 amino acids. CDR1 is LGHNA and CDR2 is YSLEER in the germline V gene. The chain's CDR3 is CVSSQGAGEHYF. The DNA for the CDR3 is TGCGTCAGCAGCCAGGGGGCGGGTGAGCACTACTTC.

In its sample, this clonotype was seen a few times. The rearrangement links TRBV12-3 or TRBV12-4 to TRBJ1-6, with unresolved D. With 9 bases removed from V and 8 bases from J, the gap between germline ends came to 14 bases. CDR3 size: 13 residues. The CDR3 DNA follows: TGTGCCAGTAGACGGGTGCCCTATTCACCCCTCCACTTT. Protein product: CASRRVPYSPLHF.

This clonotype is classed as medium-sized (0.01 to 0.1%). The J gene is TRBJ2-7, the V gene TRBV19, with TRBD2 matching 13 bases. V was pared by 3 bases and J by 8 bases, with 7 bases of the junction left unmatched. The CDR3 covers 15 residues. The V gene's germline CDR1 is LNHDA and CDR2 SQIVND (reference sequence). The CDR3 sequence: CASSMGGTSGIKQYF. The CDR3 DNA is TGTGCCAGTAGTATGGGTGGGACTAGCGGGATAAAGCAGTACTTC.

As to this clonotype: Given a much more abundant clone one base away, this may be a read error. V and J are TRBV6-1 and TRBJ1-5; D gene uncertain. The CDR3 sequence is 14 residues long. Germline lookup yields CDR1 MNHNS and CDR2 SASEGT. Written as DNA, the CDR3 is TGTACCAGCAGCTTCTGGGGTAGCAATCAGCCCCAGCATTTT. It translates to CTSSFWGSNQPQHF.

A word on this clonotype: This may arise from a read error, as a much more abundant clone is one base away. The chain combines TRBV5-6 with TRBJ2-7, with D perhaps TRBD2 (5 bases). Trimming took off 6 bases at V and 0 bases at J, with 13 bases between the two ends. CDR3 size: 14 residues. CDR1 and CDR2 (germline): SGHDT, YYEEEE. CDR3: CASISTGSSYEQYF. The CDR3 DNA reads TGTGCCAGCATCTCCACGGGAAGCTCCTACGAGCAGTACTTC.

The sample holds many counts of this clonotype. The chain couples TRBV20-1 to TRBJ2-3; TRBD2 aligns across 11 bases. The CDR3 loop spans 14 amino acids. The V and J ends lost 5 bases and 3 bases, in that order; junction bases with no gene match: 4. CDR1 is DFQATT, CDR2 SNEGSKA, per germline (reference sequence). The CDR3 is CSASPSGRTDTQYF. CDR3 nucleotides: TGCAGTGCTTCTCCTAGCGGGAGGACAGATACGCAGTATTTT.

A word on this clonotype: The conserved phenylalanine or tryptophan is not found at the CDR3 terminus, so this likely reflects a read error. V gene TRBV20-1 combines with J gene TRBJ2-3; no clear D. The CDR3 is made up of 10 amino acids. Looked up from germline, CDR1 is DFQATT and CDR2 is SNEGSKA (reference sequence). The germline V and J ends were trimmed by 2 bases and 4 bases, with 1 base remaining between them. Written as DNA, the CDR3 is TGCAGTGCTAGATCAGATACGCAGTATTAT. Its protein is CSARSDTQYY.

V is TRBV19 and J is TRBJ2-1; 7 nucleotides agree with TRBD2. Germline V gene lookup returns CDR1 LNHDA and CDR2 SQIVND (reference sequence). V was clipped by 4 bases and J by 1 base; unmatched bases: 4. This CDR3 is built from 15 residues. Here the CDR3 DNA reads TGTGCCAGTAGTAACGGCGGGAGTTCCTACAATGAGCAGTTCTTC. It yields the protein CASSNGGSSYNEQFF.

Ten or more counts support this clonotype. CDR3 in amino acids: CASSRNRSPYGYTF. CDR3 sequence (DNA): TGTGCCAGCAGCCGTAACAGGAGCCCCTATGGCTACACCTTC. J is TRBJ1-2 and V is TRBV7-2; D perhaps matches TRBD1 (5 bases). CDR1 is SGHTA, CDR2 FQGNSA, per germline. The CDR3 consists of 14 residues. Trimming cost V 5 bases and J 4 bases, with 14 bases left between them.

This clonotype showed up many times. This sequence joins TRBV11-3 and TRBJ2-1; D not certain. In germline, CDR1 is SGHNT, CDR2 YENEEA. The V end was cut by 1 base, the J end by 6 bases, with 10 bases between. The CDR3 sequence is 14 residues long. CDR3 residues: CASSLGGGSNEQFF. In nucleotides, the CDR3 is TGTGCCAGCAGCTTAGGTGGTGGAAGCAATGAGCAGTTCTTC.

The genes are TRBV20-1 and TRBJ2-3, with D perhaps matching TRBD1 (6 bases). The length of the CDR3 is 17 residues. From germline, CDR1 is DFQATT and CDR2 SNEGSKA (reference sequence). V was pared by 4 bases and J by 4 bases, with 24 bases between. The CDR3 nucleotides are TGCAGTGCTAAGAGTCCCTTGGCAGGGGAGCGCGCAGATACGCAGTATTTT. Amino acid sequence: CSAKSPLAGERADTQYF.

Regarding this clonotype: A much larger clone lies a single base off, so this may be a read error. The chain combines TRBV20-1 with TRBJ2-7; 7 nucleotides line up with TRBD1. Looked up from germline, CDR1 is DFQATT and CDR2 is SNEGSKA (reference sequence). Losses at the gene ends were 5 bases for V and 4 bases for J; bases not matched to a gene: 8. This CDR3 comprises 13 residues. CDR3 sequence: CSAGRQGTYEQYF. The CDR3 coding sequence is TGCAGTGCTGGACGACAGGGAACATACGAGCAGTACTTC.

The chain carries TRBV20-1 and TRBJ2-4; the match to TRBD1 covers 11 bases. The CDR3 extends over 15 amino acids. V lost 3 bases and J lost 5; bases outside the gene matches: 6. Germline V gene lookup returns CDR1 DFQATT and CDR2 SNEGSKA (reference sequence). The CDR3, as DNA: TGCAGTGCTAGCAGGACAGGGGGCGTCCAAAACATTCAGTACTTC. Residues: CSASRTGGVQNIQYF.

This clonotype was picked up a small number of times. CDR3 coding DNA: TGTGCCAGCAGCGTAGTAGCGGCGCTACACACCGGGGAGCTGTTTTTT. Protein product: CASSVVAALHTGELFF. The V gene is TRBV9, the J gene TRBJ2-2; D may be TRBD2 (6 bases). The CDR3 has 16 residues. Germline-derived CDR1 and CDR2 are SGDLS and YYNGEE. Trimming pared 0 bases from V and 3 bases from J, leaving 12 bases between.

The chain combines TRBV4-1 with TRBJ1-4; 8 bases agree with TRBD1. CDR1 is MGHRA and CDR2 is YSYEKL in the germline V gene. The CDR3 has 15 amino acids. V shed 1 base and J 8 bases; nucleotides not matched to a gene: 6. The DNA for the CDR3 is TGCGCCAGCAGCCAAGCGACAGGGGCTGTGGAAAAACTGTTTTTT. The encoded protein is CASSQATGAVEKLFF.

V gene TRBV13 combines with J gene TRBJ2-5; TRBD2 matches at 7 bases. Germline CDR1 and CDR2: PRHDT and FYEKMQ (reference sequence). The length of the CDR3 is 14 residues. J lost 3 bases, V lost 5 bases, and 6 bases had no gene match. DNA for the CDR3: TGTGCCAGCAGCAAACTAGCGCCCAAAGAGACCCAGTACTTC. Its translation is CASSKLAPKETQYF.

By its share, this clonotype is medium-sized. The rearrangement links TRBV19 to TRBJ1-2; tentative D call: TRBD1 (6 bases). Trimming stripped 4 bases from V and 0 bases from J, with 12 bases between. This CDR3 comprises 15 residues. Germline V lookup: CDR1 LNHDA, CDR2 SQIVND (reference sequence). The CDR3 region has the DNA TGTGCCAGTAGTAGTGGGACAATAGCTAACTATGGCTACACCTTC. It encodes CASSSGTIANYGYTF.

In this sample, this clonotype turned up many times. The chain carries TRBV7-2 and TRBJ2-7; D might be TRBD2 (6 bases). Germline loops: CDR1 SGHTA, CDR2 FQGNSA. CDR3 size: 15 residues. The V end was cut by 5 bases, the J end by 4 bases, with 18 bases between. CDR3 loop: CASSRDWVERYEQYF. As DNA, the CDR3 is TGTGCCAGCAGCAGGGACTGGGTGGAAAGATACGAGCAGTACTTC.

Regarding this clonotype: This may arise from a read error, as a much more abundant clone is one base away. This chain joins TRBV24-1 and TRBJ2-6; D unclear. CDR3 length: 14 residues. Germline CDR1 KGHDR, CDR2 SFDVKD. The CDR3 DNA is TGTGTCACCAGTGAAGGTTCTGGGGCCAACGTCCTGACTTTC. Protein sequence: CVTSEGSGANVLTF.